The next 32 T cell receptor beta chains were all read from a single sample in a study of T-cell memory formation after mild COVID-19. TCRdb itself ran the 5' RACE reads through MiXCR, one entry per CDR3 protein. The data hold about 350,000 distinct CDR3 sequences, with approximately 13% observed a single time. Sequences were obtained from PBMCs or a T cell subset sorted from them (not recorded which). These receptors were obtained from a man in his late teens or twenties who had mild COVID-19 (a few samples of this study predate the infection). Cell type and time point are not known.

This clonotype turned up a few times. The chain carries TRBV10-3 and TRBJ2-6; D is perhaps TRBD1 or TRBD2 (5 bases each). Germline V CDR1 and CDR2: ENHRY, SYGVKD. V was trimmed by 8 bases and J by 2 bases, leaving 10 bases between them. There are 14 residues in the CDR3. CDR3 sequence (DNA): TGTGCCATCGGGGACCGGGCTGGGGCCAACGTCCTGACTTTC. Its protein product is CAIGDRAGANVLTF.

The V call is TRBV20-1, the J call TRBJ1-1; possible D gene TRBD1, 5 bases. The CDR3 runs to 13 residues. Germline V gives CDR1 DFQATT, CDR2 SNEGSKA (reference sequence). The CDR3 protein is CTPGGVLGTEAFF. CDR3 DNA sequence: TGCACCCCGGGGGGGGTTTTAGGGACTGAAGCTTTCTTT.

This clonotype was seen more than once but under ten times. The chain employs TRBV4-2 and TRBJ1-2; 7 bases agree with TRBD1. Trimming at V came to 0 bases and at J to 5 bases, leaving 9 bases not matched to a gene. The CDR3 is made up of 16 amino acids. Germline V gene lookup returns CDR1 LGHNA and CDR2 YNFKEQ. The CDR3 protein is CASSQEVGRGDYGYTF. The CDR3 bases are TGTGCCAGCAGCCAAGAAGTCGGCAGGGGGGATTATGGCTACACCTTC.

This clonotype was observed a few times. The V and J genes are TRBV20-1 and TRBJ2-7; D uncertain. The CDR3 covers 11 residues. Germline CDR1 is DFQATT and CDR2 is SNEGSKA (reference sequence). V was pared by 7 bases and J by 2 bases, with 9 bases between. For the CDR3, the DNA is TGCAGTGTTACAGCCGCCTACGAGCAGTACTTC. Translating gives CSVTAAYEQYF.

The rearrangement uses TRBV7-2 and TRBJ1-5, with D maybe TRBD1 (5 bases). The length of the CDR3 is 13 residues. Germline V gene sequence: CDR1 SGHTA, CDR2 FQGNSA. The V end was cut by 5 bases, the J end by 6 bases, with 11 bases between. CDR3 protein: CASSNGGSQPQHF. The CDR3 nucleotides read TGTGCCAGCAGCAATGGGGGGAGTCAGCCCCAGCATTTT.

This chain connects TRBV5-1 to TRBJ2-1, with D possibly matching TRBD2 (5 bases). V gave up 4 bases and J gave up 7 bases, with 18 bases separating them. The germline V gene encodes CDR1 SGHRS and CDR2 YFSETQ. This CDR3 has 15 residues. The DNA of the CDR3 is TGCGCCAGCAGCCCAACAGCGGTCTCAAATAATGAGCAGTTCTTC. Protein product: CASSPTAVSNNEQFF.

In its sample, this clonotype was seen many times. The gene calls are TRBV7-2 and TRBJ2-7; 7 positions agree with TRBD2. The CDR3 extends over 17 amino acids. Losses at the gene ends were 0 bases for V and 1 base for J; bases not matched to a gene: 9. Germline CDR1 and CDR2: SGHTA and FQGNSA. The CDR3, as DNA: TGTGCCAGCAGCTTAGCGCGGGACTATTATACGTCCTACGAGCAGTACTTC. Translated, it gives CASSLARDYYTSYEQYF. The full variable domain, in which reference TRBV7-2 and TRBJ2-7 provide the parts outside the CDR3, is GAGVSQSPSNKVTEKGKDVELRCDPISGHTALYWYRQSLGQGLEFLIYFQGNSAPDKSGLPSDRFSAERTGGSVSTLTIQRTQQEDSAVYLCASSLARDYYTSYEQYFGPGTRLTVT.

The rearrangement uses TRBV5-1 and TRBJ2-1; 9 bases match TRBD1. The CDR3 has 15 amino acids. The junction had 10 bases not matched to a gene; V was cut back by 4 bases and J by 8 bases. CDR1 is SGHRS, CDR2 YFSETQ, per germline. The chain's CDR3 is CASSLRDRVRDEQFF. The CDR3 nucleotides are TGCGCCAGCAGCCTCCGGGACAGGGTGCGGGATGAGCAGTTCTTC.

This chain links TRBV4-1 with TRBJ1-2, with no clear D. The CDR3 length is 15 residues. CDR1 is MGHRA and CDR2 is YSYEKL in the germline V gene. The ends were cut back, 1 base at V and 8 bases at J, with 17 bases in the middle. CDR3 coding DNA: TGCGCCAGCAGCCAAGGGCTGGGGTATTGGTACGGCTACACCTTC. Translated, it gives CASSQGLGYWYGYTF.

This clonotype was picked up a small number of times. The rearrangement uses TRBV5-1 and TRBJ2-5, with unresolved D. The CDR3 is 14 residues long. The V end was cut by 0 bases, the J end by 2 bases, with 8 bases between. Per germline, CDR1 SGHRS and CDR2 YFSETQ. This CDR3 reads CASSLGGWQETQYF. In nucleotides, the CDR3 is TGCGCCAGCAGCTTGGGGGGATGGCAAGAGACCCAGTACTTC.

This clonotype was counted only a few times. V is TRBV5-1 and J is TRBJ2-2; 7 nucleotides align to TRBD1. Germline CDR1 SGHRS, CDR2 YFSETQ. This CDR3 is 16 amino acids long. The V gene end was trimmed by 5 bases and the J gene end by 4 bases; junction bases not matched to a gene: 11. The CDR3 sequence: CASSSDRVDVTGELFF. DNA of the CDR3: TGCGCCAGCAGTTCCGACAGGGTAGATGTCACCGGGGAGCTGTTTTTT.

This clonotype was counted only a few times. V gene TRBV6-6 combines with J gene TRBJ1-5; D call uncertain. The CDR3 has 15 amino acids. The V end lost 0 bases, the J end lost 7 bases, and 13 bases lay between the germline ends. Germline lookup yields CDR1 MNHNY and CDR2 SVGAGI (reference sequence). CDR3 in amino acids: CASSYSTVRGQPQHF. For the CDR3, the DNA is TGTGCCAGCAGTTACTCGACCGTAAGAGGGCAGCCCCAGCATTTT.

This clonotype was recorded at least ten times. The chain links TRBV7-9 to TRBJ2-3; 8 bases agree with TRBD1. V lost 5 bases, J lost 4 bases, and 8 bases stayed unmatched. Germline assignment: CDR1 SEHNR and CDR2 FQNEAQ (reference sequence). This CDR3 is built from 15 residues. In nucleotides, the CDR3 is TGTGCCAGCAGCCCCAGGACAGGGCAAGCAGATACGCAGTATTTT. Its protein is CASSPRTGQADTQYF.

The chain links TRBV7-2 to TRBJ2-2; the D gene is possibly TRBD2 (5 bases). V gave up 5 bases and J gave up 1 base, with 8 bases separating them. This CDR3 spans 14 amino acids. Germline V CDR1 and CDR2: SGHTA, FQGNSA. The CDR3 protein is CASSPDLNTGELFF. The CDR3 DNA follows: TGTGCCAGCAGCCCGGACTTGAACACCGGGGAGCTGTTTTTT.

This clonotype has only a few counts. The CDR3 protein is CASSPPDRGPSGFTIYF. The CDR3 DNA is TGTGCCAGCAGCCCACCGGACAGGGGACCTTCTGGGTTCACCATATATTTT. The V call is TRBV7-9, the J call TRBJ1-3, with 9 bases fitting TRBD1. This CDR3 contains 17 residues. CDR1 is SEHNR and CDR2 is FQNEAQ in the germline V gene (reference sequence). Losses at the gene ends were 5 bases for V and 9 bases for J; bases not matched to a gene: 17.

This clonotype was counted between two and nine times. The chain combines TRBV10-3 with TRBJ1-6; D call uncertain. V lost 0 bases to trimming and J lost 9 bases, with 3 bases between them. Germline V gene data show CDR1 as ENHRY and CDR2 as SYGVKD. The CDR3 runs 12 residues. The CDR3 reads CAISESFSPLHF. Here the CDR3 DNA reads TGTGCCATCAGTGAGTCCTTTTCACCCCTCCACTTT.

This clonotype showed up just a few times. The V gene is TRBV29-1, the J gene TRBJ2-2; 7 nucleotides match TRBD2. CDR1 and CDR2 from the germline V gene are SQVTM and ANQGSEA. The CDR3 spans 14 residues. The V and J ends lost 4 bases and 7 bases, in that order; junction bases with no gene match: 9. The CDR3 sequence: CSVAGGLGRGELFF. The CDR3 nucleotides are TGCAGCGTTGCGGGGGGATTAGGGCGCGGGGAGCTGTTTTTT.

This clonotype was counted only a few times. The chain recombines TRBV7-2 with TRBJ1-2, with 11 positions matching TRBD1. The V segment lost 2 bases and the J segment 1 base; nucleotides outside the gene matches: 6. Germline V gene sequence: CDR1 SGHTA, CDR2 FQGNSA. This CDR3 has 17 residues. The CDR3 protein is CASSLSRTGGRNYGYTF. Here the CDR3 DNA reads TGTGCCAGCAGCTTATCCCGGACAGGGGGCCGTAACTATGGCTACACCTTC.

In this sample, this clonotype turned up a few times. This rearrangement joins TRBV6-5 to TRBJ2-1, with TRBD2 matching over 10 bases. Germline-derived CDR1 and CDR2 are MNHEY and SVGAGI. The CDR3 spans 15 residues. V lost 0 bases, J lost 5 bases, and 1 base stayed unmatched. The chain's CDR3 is CASSYSTSGDNEQFF. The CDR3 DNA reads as TGTGCCAGCAGTTACTCTACTAGCGGGGACAATGAGCAGTTCTTC.

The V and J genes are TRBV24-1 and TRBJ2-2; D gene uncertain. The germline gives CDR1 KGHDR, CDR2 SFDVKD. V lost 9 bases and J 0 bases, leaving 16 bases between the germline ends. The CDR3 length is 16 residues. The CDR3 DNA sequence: TGTGCCACCTCAGCCGGAGACGGAGCGAACACCGGGGAGCTGTTTTTT. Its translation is CATSAGDGANTGELFF.

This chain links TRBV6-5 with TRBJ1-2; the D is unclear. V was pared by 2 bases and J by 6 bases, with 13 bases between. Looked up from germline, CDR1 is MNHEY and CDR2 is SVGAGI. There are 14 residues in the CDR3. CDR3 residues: CASSYDAGWDGYTF. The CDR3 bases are TGTGCCAGCAGTTACGATGCGGGGTGGGATGGCTACACCTTC.

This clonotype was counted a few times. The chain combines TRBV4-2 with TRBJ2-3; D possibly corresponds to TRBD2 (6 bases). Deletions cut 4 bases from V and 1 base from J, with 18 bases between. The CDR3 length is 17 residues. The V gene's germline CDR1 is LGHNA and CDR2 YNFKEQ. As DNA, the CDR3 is TGTGCCAGCAGCCGCCACCGCTCGGGCGGGGGCACAGATACGCAGTATTTT. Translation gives CASSRHRSGGGTDTQYF.

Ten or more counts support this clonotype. CDR3 residues: CASSPAADTQYF. CDR3 DNA: TGCGCCAGCAGCCCGGCGGCAGATACGCAGTATTTT. The chain is built from TRBV5-1 and TRBJ2-3, with no clear D. The CDR3 sequence is 12 residues long. The V end was cut by 4 bases, the J end by 4 bases, with 7 bases between. Per germline, CDR1 SGHRS and CDR2 YFSETQ. The full variable domain, rest sourced from reference TRBV5-1 and TRBJ2-3, is KAGVTQTPRYLIKTRGQQVTLSCSPISGHRSVSWYQQTPGQGLQFLFEYFSETQRNKGNFPGRFSGRQFSNSRSEMNVSTLELGDSALYLCASSPAADTQYFGPGTRLTVL.

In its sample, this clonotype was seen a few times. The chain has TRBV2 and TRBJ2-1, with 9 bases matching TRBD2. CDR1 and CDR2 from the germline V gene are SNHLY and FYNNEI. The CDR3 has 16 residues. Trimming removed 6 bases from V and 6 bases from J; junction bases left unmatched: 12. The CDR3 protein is CASSVSGGPTGNEQFF. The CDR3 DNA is TGTGCCAGCAGCGTTAGCGGGGGCCCGACCGGCAATGAGCAGTTCTTC. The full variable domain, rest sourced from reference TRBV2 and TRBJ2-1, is EPEVTQTPSHQVTQMGQEVILRCVPISNHLYFYWYRQILGQKVEFLVSFYNNEISEKSEIFDDQFSVERPDGSNFTLKIRSTKLEDSAMYFCASSVSGGPTGNEQFFGPGTRLTVL.

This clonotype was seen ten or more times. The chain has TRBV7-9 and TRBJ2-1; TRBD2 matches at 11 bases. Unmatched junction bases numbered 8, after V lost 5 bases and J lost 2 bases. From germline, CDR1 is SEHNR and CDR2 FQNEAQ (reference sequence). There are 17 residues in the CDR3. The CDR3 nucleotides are TGTGCCAGCAGCCCCAAAACTAGCGGGGGACCCTACAATGAGCAGTTCTTC. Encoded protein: CASSPKTSGGPYNEQFF.

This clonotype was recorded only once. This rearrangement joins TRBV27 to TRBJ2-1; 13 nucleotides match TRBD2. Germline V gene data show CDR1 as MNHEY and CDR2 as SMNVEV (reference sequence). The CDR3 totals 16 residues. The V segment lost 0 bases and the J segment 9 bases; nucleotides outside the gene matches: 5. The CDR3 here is CASSLSTSGGCTEQFF. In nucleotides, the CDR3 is TGTGCCAGCAGTTTATCGACTAGCGGGGGGTGCACTGAGCAGTTCTTC.

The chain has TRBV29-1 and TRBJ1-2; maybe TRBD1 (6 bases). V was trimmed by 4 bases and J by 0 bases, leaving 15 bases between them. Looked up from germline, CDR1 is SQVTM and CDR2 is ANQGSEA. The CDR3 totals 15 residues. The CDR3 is CSVGEGGISNYGYTF. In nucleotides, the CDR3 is TGCAGCGTTGGAGAAGGGGGGATATCTAACTATGGCTACACCTTC. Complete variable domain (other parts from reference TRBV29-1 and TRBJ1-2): SAVISQKPSRDICQRGTSLTIQCQVDSQVTMMFWYRQQPGQSLTLIATANQGSEATYESGFVIDKFPISRPNLTFSTLTVSNMSPEDSSIYLCSVGEGGISNYGYTFGSGTRLTVV.

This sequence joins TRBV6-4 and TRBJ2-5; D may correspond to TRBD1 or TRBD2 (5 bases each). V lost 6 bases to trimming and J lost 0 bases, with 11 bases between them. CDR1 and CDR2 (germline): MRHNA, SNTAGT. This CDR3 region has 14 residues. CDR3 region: CASRWGTHQETQYF. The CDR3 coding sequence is TGTGCCAGCAGATGGGGGACCCACCAAGAGACCCAGTACTTC.

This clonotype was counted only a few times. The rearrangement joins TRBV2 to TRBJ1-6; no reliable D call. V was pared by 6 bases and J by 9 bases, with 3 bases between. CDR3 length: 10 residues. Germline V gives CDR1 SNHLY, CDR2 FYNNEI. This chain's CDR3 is CASSGSPLHF. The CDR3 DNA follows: TGTGCCAGCAGCGGTTCACCCCTCCACTTT.

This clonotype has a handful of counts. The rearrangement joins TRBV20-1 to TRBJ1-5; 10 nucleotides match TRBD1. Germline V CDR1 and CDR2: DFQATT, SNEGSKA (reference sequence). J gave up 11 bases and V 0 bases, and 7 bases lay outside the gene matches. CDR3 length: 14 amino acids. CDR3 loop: CSAREGQGMVAQHF. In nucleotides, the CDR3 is TGCAGTGCTAGAGAGGGACAGGGGATGGTGGCCCAGCATTTT.

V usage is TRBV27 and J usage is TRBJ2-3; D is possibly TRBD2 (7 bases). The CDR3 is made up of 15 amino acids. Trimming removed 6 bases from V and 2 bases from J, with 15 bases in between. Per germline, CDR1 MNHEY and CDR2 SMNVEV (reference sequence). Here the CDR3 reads CASSTGREVTDTQYF. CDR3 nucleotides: TGTGCCAGCAGCACAGGGAGGGAGGTCACAGATACGCAGTATTTT.

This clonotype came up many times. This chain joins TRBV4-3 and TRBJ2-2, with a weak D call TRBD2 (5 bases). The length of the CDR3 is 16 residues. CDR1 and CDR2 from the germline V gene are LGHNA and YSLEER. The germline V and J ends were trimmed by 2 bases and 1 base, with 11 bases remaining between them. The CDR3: CASSQWARENTGELFF. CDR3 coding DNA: TGCGCCAGCAGCCAATGGGCCCGGGAGAACACCGGGGAGCTGTTTTTT.